These 27 T cell receptor beta chains came from one sample sequenced in a study of breast tumors, draining lymph nodes, adjacent tissues. TCRdb processed the multiplex PCR reads anew with MiXCR; each CDR3 protein has one entry. The repertoire holds approximately 180,000 distinct CDR3 sequences, with around a third as singletons. The lymph nodes were axillary draining lymph nodes from breast cancer patients. What was sequenced was axillary lymph node tissue. All receptors come from a female donor with breast cancer. Some clones in this sample may be carry-over from other donors' samples.

This clonotype was recorded at least ten times. This chain connects TRBV2 to TRBJ2-3; D may match TRBD1 or TRBD2 (5 bases each). The ends were cut back, 7 bases at V and 0 bases at J, with 17 bases in the middle. This CDR3 has 16 amino acids. Germline CDR1 reads SNHLY; CDR2 reads FYNNEI. CDR3 in amino acids: CASISTGRPSTDTQYF. In DNA form, the CDR3 reads TGTGCCAGCATCTCAACGGGGCGGCCAAGCACAGATACGCAGTATTTT. The full variable domain, completed using reference TRBV2 and TRBJ2-3, is EPEVTQTPSHQVTQMGQEVILRCVPISNHLYFYWYRQILGQKVEFLVSFYNNEISEKSEIFDDQFSVERPDGSNFTLKIRSTKLEDSAMYFCASISTGRPSTDTQYFGPGTRLTVL.

This clonotype occurred many times. This chain joins TRBV19 and TRBJ2-3, with D perhaps TRBD2 (6 bases). Deletions cut 3 bases from V and 3 bases from J, with 13 bases between. CDR3 size: 15 residues. Germline V gives CDR1 LNHDA, CDR2 SQIVND (reference sequence). The CDR3 protein is CASSIVARGTDTQYF. CDR3 bases: TGTGCCAGTAGTATCGTCGCTCGGGGGACAGATACGCAGTATTTT.

Many counts were recorded for this clonotype. The rearrangement joins TRBV7-9 to TRBJ2-3, with 8 bases identical to TRBD1. The J segment lost 1 base and the V segment lost 1 base, leaving 4 bases of the junction unmatched. Germline-derived CDR1 and CDR2 are SEHNR and FQNEAQ (reference sequence). The CDR3 extends over 16 amino acids. The CDR3 DNA is TGTGCCAGCAGCTTAGACACAGGGGGTGGCACAGATACGCAGTATTTT. This sequence encodes CASSLDTGGGTDTQYF.

The sample holds many counts of this clonotype. This chain connects TRBV6-1 to TRBJ2-5; D gene ambiguous. The CDR3 covers 15 residues. Germline V gives CDR1 MNHNS, CDR2 SASEGT. V lost 6 bases to trimming and J lost 4 bases, with 18 bases between them. This CDR3 reads CASSLIRGRTETQYF. CDR3 nucleotides: TGTGCCAGCAGCCTTATTAGAGGAAGGACAGAGACCCAGTACTTC.

The sample holds many counts of this clonotype. In nucleotides, the CDR3 is TGTGCCAGCAGGGAGTGGGGTTCTGGGGCCAACGTCCTGACTTTC. Protein sequence: CASREWGSGANVLTF. The chain employs TRBV5-6 and TRBJ2-6; no clear D gene. V was shortened by 5 bases and J by 1 base, with 10 bases between the two germline ends. CDR1 and CDR2 (germline): SGHDT, YYEEEE. The CDR3 covers 15 residues.

This clonotype has a count of ten or more. The gene calls are TRBV6-2 or TRBV6-3 and TRBJ2-1; no definite D call. The germline V gene encodes CDR1 MNHEY and CDR2 SVGEGT. The CDR3 sequence is 14 residues long. V was trimmed by 2 bases and J by 5 bases, leaving 10 bases between them. For the CDR3, the DNA is TGTGCCAGCAGTTACCTCTCCCGAGACAATGAGCAGTTCTTC. As protein: CASSYLSRDNEQFF.

A note on this clonotype: One base away lies a much larger clone, so this may be a sequencing read error. The chain employs TRBV11-2 and TRBJ2-1; no clear D gene. CDR3 length: 12 residues. The germline CDR1 and CDR2 sequences are SGHAT and FQNNGV. The CDR3 nucleotides read TGTGCCAGCAGCTTAGTCACTGGTGAGCAGTCCTTC. Amino acid sequence: CASSLVTGEQSF.

Regarding this clonotype: With a much larger clone just one base away, this may be a read error. V gene TRBV14 combines with J gene TRBJ1-6; D gene ambiguous. From germline, CDR1 is SGHDN and CDR2 FVKESK. The CDR3 runs 15 residues. In nucleotides, the CDR3 is TGTGCCGGCAGCCAAGTGCACATGGCTAATTCACCCCCCCACTTT. It is translated as CAGSQVHMANSPPHF.

This clonotype was counted ten times or more. This chain connects TRBV5-1 to TRBJ2-2; D perhaps matches TRBD1 (5 bases). Germline CDR1 SGHRS, CDR2 YFSETQ. There are 15 residues in the CDR3. The V and J ends lost 2 bases and 0 bases respectively, with 8 bases between them. CDR3 in amino acids: CASSLGAANTGELFF. The CDR3 region has the DNA TGCGCCAGCAGCTTAGGGGCCGCGAACACCGGGGAGCTGTTTTTT.

This clonotype was seen ten or more times. The chain joins TRBV7-6 to TRBJ2-1; D gene unclear. CDR1 SGHVS and CDR2 FNYEAQ come from the germline V gene. The CDR3 is 12 residues long. The V end lost 1 base, the J end lost 10 bases, and 8 bases lay between the germline ends. DNA of the CDR3: TGTGCCAGCAGCTTAGTCCAGCGCGAGCAGTTCTTC. It codes for CASSLVQREQFF. Drawing the rest from reference TRBV7-6 and TRBJ2-1, the complete variable domain is GAGVSQSPRYKVTKRGQDVALRCDPISGHVSLYWYRQALGQGPEFLTYFNYEAQQDKSGLPNDRFSAERPEGSISTLTIQRTEQRDSAMYRCASSLVQREQFFGPGTRLTVL.

This clonotype was counted only a few times. The genes are TRBV6-1 and TRBJ1-5; D uncertain. Germline V CDR1 and CDR2: MNHNS, SASEGT. The CDR3 extends over 13 amino acids. V lost 7 bases and J 2 bases, leaving 9 bases between the germline ends. The CDR3 nucleotides are TGTGCCAGCATGGAGGCAGGCAATCAGCCCCAGCATTTT. This gives the protein CASMEAGNQPQHF.

This clonotype was picked up many times. The chain joins TRBV9 to TRBJ2-7; D gene unclear. CDR1 is SGDLS and CDR2 is YYNGEE in the germline V gene. V shed 2 bases and J shed 0 bases, with 6 bases lying between them. CDR3 length: 13 residues. The CDR3: CASSVGPSYEQYF. The CDR3 coding sequence is TGTGCCAGCAGCGTTGGGCCCTCCTACGAGCAGTACTTC.

Many counts were recorded for this clonotype. The CDR3 loop reads CASSAYGPSYEQYF. The DNA for the CDR3 is TGTGCCAGCAGTGCCTACGGACCCTCCTACGAGCAGTACTTC. The rearrangement joins TRBV2 to TRBJ2-7; no definite D call. The CDR3 is made up of 14 amino acids. CDR1 SNHLY and CDR2 FYNNEI come from the germline V gene. V was trimmed by 4 bases and J by 0 bases, leaving 10 bases between them. Supplemented by reference TRBV2 and TRBJ2-7, the full variable domain reads EPEVTQTPSHQVTQMGQEVILRCVPISNHLYFYWYRQILGQKVEFLVSFYNNEISEKSEIFDDQFSVERPDGSNFTLKIRSTKLEDSAMYFCASSAYGPSYEQYFGPGTRLTVT.

This clonotype showed up many times. A read error may be the cause here, since a much bigger clone is one base away. The CDR3 region has the DNA TGTGCCAGCAGCCCACACAGCTCTGGGGCCAACGTCCTGCCTTTC. Amino acid sequence: CASSPHSSGANVLPF. The chain carries TRBV7-9 and TRBJ2-6, with D maybe TRBD1 (5 bases). The CDR3 has 15 residues. Per the germline V gene, CDR1 is SEHNR and CDR2 is FQNEAQ (reference sequence).

The sample holds many counts of this clonotype. This chain uses TRBV18 with TRBJ1-2; maybe TRBD1 (5 bases). V gave up 3 bases and J gave up 8 bases, with 10 bases separating them. The germline CDR1 and CDR2 sequences are KGHSH and LQKENI. CDR3 length: 12 residues. The CDR3 region has the DNA TGTGCCAGCTCACCGATGGGGACCGGCTACACCTTC. It encodes CASSPMGTGYTF.

This clonotype was detected many times. V gene TRBV24-1 combines with J gene TRBJ2-1, with unresolved D. Germline V gene lookup returns CDR1 KGHDR and CDR2 SFDVKD. V lost 2 bases and J 8 bases, leaving 18 bases between the germline ends. The CDR3 is 16 residues long. The DNA of the CDR3 is TGTGCCACCAGTGATTCAGAGCGTTGGTTCAGCGATGAGCAGTTCTTC. Amino acids: CATSDSERWFSDEQFF.

This clonotype was detected many times. This rearrangement joins TRBV7-3 to TRBJ2-5; TRBD2 agrees at 7 bases. The V gene end was trimmed by 1 base and the J gene end by 4 bases; junction bases not matched to a gene: 6. This CDR3 is 15 amino acids long. CDR1 and CDR2 from the germline V gene are SGHTA and FQGTGA. The CDR3 DNA is TGTGCCAGCAGCTTAATTGGGGGGGGTGGAGAGACCCAGTACTTC. Protein: CASSLIGGGGETQYF.

As regards this clonotype: This clone may be a read error of a much larger clone one base away. V is TRBV5-4 and J is TRBJ1-2, with D perhaps matching TRBD1 (6 bases). CDR1 SGHNT and CDR2 YYREEE come from the germline V gene (reference sequence). V gave up 5 bases and J gave up 5 bases, with 13 bases separating them. The CDR3 covers 13 residues. In nucleotides, the CDR3 is TGTGCCAGCAGAAGGGTGGGGGCGTATGGCTACACCTTC. Translation: CASRRVGAYGYTF. Together with reference TRBV5-4 and TRBJ1-2, the CDR3 gives the full variable domain: ETGVTQSPTHLIKTRGQQVTLRCSSQSGHNTVSWYQQALGQGPQFIFQYYREEENGRGNFPPRFSGLQFPNYSSELNVNALELDDSALYLCASRRVGAYGYTFGSGTRLTVV.

In this sample, this clonotype turned up many times. The chain has TRBV6-5 and TRBJ1-2; 7 positions match TRBD1. The CDR3 is 14 amino acids. V lost 6 bases, J lost 5 bases, and 9 bases stayed unmatched. Germline loops: CDR1 MNHEY, CDR2 SVGAGI. CDR3 nucleotides: TGTGCCAGCAGGGGACCGGGACAGACATATGGCTACACCTTC. Translation: CASRGPGQTYGYTF.

This chain joins TRBV7-2 and TRBJ2-6, with a possible D match to TRBD2 (5 bases). Per germline, CDR1 SGHTA and CDR2 FQGNSA. The CDR3 runs 15 residues. Trimming pared 4 bases from V and 2 bases from J, leaving 9 bases between. CDR3 DNA sequence: TGTGCCAGCAGCTCAGCCGGGACTGGGGCCAACGTCCTGACTTTC. As protein: CASSSAGTGANVLTF.

This clonotype was counted at least ten times. The chain couples TRBV30 to TRBJ1-5; D gene ambiguous. V lost 2 bases, J lost 7 bases, and 12 bases lay in between. Germline V gene lookup returns CDR1 GTSNPN and CDR2 SVGIG (reference sequence). The CDR3 is 13 amino acids. CDR3 amino acids: CAWSPDISQPQHF. The CDR3 DNA reads TGTGCCTGGAGTCCTGACATTTCACAGCCCCAGCATTTT. The whole variable domain, filled in from reference TRBV30 and TRBJ1-5, reads SQTIHQWPATLVQPVGSPLSLECTVEGTSNPNLYWYRQAAGRGLQLLFYSVGIGQISSEVPQNLSASRPQDRQFILSSKKLLLSDSGFYLCAWSPDISQPQHFGDGTRLSIL.

This clonotype has a count of ten or more. This sequence joins TRBV11-2 and TRBJ2-7; no reliable D call. The CDR3 is 14 amino acids. The germline V and J ends were trimmed by 1 base and 2 bases, with 9 bases remaining between them. From germline, CDR1 is SGHAT and CDR2 FQNNGV. The CDR3 bases are TGTGCCAGCAGCTTAGGAGGTGGGACCTACGAGCAGTACTTC. This translates into CASSLGGGTYEQYF. The whole variable domain, remainder taken from reference TRBV11-2 and TRBJ2-7, is EAGVAQSPRYKIIEKRQSVAFWCNPISGHATLYWYQQILGQGPKLLIQFQNNGVVDDSQLPKDRFSAERLKGVDSTLKIQPAKLEDSAVYLCASSLGGGTYEQYFGPGTRLTVT.

This clonotype was counted ten times or more. The chain uses TRBV30 and TRBJ2-7; TRBD2 aligns across 9 bases. CDR3 length: 12 amino acids. In germline, CDR1 is GTSNPN, CDR2 SVGIG (reference sequence). J lost 0 bases, V lost 7 bases, and 1 base had no gene match. CDR3 loop: CAFSGGSYEQYF. DNA for the CDR3: TGTGCCTTTAGCGGGGGCTCCTACGAGCAGTACTTC.

This clonotype came up many times. This chain joins TRBV10-3 and TRBJ2-7, with D possibly called TRBD1 or TRBD2 (5 bases each). The germline gives CDR1 ENHRY, CDR2 SYGVKD. The CDR3 covers 14 residues. The ends were cut back, 5 bases at V and 2 bases at J, with 13 bases in the middle. This chain's CDR3 is CAISYRDGAYEQYF. For the CDR3, the DNA is TGTGCCATCAGTTACCGGGACGGGGCCTACGAGCAGTACTTC.

This clonotype has ten or more counts. The chain recombines TRBV4-1 with TRBJ1-5; possible D gene TRBD1, 6 bases. CDR3 length: 16 amino acids. The germline gives CDR1 MGHRA, CDR2 YSYEKL. Trimming cost V 2 bases and J 5 bases, with 16 bases left between them. The CDR3 region has the DNA TGCGCCAGCAGCCAATTATCCGGGGGCCCAGATCAGCCCCAGCATTTT. It yields the protein CASSQLSGGPDQPQHF.

About this clonotype itself: A much bigger clone sits one base away, suggesting this may be a read error. V gene TRBV3-1 combines with J gene TRBJ2-1; 7 bases are a match to TRBD1. The J call is uncertain, as TRBJ2-7 better fits the DNA end. The germline V gene has CDR1 LGHDT and CDR2 YNNKEL (reference sequence). The CDR3 is 15 residues long. CDR3: CASSQDGQANNEQYF. In DNA, the CDR3 is TGTGCCAGCAGCCAAGACGGACAGGCTAACAATGAGCAGTACTTC.

The V and J genes are TRBV10-1 and TRBJ1-1; D possibly corresponds to TRBD1 (6 bases). The V gene's germline CDR1 is WNHNN and CDR2 SYGVQD (reference sequence). V dropped 5 bases and J dropped 4 bases, with 20 bases sitting between them. The CDR3 totals 16 residues. The CDR3: CASSPLQGTGPTEAFF. The CDR3, as DNA: TGCGCCAGCAGTCCACTACAGGGAACGGGACCCACTGAAGCTTTCTTT.